Each of the 29 T cell receptor beta chains below was sequenced from the same sample in a study of tumor and adjacent non-tumor tissue in lung cancer. A modified ARM-PCR protocol with three rounds of nested PCR amplified TCRbeta. Via MiXCR, TCRdb re-called the multiplex PCR reads, giving one row per CDR3 protein. This table has 120,000 or so distinct CDR3 sequences, 66% appearing once. This sample's RNA came from whole unsorted tissue. Specimen: lung tumor tissue. Source of these receptors: a man aged 25 to 40 with non-small cell lung cancer.

With respect to this clonotype: A read error may produce the germline difference seen at one junction end. This chain uses TRBV11-3 with TRBJ2-1, with D hard to call. CDR1 is SGHNT and CDR2 is YENEEA in the germline V gene. CDR3 length: 13 residues. In DNA form, the CDR3 reads TGCGTCAGCAGCCCCACACCTGTCAATGAGCAGTTCTTC. As protein: CVSSPTPVNEQFF.

On this clonotype: With a much larger clone just one base away, this may be a read error. The rearrangement uses TRBV6-1 and TRBJ2-1; a weak D match, TRBD2 (6 bases). Germline V CDR1 and CDR2: MNHNS, SASEGT. The CDR3 sequence is 15 residues long. The V gene lost 5 bases and the J gene lost 6 bases, with 17 bases spanning the gap. In DNA form, the CDR3 reads TGTGCCAGCAGTACTCGACAGCGGGCTATCAATGAGCAGTTCTTC. Residues: CASSTRQRAINEQFF.

This clonotype has a count of ten or more. The chain couples TRBV10-3 to TRBJ2-2, with D unresolved. The CDR3 spans 16 residues. Germline-derived CDR1 and CDR2 are ENHRY and SYGVKD. Between the trimmed V and J ends, which lost 4 bases and 0 bases, there was a span of 12 bases. CDR3 DNA sequence: TGTGCCATCAGTGCCCACAAGAGTACGAACACCGGGGAGCTGTTTTTT. Amino acids: CAISAHKSTNTGELFF.

Remarks on this clonotype: Sequence at one end of the junction differs from germline and may be a read error. This sequence joins TRBV20-1 and TRBJ2-3; no clear D. Germline CDR1 DFQATT, CDR2 SNEGSKA (reference sequence). The CDR3 has 12 residues. CDR3 region: CSASPDWDMQYF. The CDR3 DNA reads as TGCAGTGCCAGCCCCGATTGGGATATGCAGTATTTT.

For this clonotype: This sequence may be a read error, since a much larger clone differs from it by one base. The chain joins TRBV6-1 to TRBJ2-2, with D tentatively TRBD1 or TRBD2 (5 bases each). The V gene's germline CDR1 is MNHNS and CDR2 SASEGT. V was trimmed by 6 bases and J by 5 bases, leaving 13 bases between them. This CDR3 comprises 14 residues. CDR3 in DNA: TGTGCCAGCAGGGGGGTTCGGGATACCGGGGAGCTGTTTTTT. It translates to CASRGVRDTGELFF.

The chain is built from TRBV6-2 or TRBV6-3 and TRBJ2-3, with unresolved D. The CDR3 is 14 amino acids. Germline V gene sequence: CDR1 MNHEY, CDR2 SVGEGT. The V end lost 7 bases, the J end lost 6 bases, and 17 bases lay between the germline ends. The chain's CDR3 is CASNQSERRDTQYF. The CDR3 coding sequence is TGTGCCAGCAATCAATCTGAACGTAGGGATACGCAGTATTTT.

This clonotype was counted ten times or more. The V gene is TRBV6-2 or TRBV6-3, the J gene TRBJ2-1; D may match TRBD1 or TRBD2 (5 bases each). This CDR3 has 11 amino acids. Germline values: CDR1 MNHEY, CDR2 SVGEGT. Trimming took 7 bases from V and 10 from J, leaving 11 bases between them. CDR3 in DNA: TGTGCCAGCACGAGGGGCCGGGAGCAGTTCTTC. It yields the protein CASTRGREQFF.

About this clonotype itself: This sequence may be a read error, since a much larger clone differs from it by one base. The chain recombines TRBV4-2 with TRBJ1-6, with 10 nucleotides matching TRBD1. CDR3 length equals 17 residues. Germline CDR1 is LGHNA and CDR2 is YNFKEQ. CDR3 in amino acids: CARSQDGTGAWNSPLHF. Written as DNA, the CDR3 is TGTGCCAGAAGCCAAGATGGGACAGGGGCTTGGAATTCACCCCTCCACTTT.

On this clonotype: A much larger clone sits a single nucleotide away, making a read error possible. The chain is built from TRBV6-5 and TRBJ1-1; no reliable D call. V lost 6 bases, J lost 2 bases, and 31 bases lay in between. Germline CDR1 reads MNHEY; CDR2 reads SVGAGI. The length of the CDR3 is 20 residues. In DNA form, the CDR3 reads TGTGCCAGCAGGCCTAGGGCGCAGCAGGTGGTATGGGGTTATAACACTGAAGCTTTCTTT. Its translation is CASRPRAQQVVWGYNTEAFF.

As for this clonotype: The germline gene is not matched at one end of the junction; a read error may be the cause. This chain uses TRBV6-5 with TRBJ1-3; D call uncertain. The CDR3 spans 15 residues. CDR1 and CDR2 from the germline V gene are MNHEY and SVGAGI. The CDR3 loop reads CVSSFGAYSGNTIYF. The CDR3 nucleotides are TGTGTCAGCAGTTTCGGAGCGTATAGTGGAAACACCATATATTTT.

The chain carries TRBV6-5 and TRBJ2-3; 7 nucleotides line up with TRBD2. CDR1 and CDR2 from the germline V gene are MNHEY and SVGAGI. V was clipped by 11 bases and J by 6 bases; unmatched bases: 17. The CDR3 has 15 residues. CDR3 DNA: TGTGCCGGGAGCTACTCGGGGGGAGTTATGGATACGCAGTATTTT. Amino acid sequence: CAGSYSGGVMDTQYF.

This clonotype was recorded many times. The V call is TRBV20-1, the J call TRBJ1-1; D is undetermined. This CDR3 has 12 residues. Per the germline V gene, CDR1 is DFQATT and CDR2 is SNEGSKA (reference sequence). Trimming removed 0 bases at V and 3 bases at J, with 5 bases between. The CDR3 DNA sequence: TGCAGTGCTAGAGACCCCCACACTGAAGCTTTCTTT. It is translated as CSARDPHTEAFF.

This clonotype is a singleton in its sample. A read error may explain this, as a much larger clone is one base away. This CDR3 reads CDSSSPGQGRTEAFF. CDR3 bases: TGTGACAGCAGTTCCCCGGGACAGGGCAGGACTGAAGCTTTCTTT. This sequence joins TRBV6-2 or TRBV6-3 and TRBJ1-1, with 9 bases fitting TRBD1. This CDR3 spans 15 amino acids. Germline loops: CDR1 MNHEY, CDR2 SVGEGT.

About this clonotype itself: Relative to the germline gene, one junction end is altered; a read error may explain this. Here the CDR3 DNA reads TGTGTCAGCAGGTGGAACAGGGGTATCTACGATCAGTACTTC. Its translation: CVSRWNRGIYDQYF. The rearrangement joins TRBV6-2 or TRBV6-3 to TRBJ2-7; 7 bases are a match to TRBD1. Germline-derived CDR1 and CDR2 are MNHEY and SVGEGT. This CDR3 is built from 14 residues.

This clonotype has a single count. The rearrangement uses TRBV29-1 and TRBJ2-1; 10 bases align to TRBD1. The CDR3 is 13 amino acids. The trim removed 3 bases at V and 8 bases at J, leaving 4 bases unmatched. Germline assignment: CDR1 SQVTM and CDR2 ANQGSEA. The CDR3 DNA sequence: TGCAGCGTTGATGGGACAGGGGACCATGAGCAGTTCTTC. Translated, it gives CSVDGTGDHEQFF.

On this clonotype: An end of the junction differs from the germline gene, which may be a read error. The chain uses TRBV20-1 and TRBJ2-7; tentative D call: TRBD1 (6 bases). The CDR3 loop spans 16 amino acids. CDR1 and CDR2 (germline): DFQATT, SNEGSKA (reference sequence). CDR3 region: CSARDGAKQGPGEQCF. CDR3 bases: TGCAGTGCTAGAGATGGGGCCAAACAGGGTCCTGGCGAGCAGTGCTTC.

With respect to this clonotype: The germline gene is not matched at one end of the junction; a read error may be the cause. The chain employs TRBV20-1 and TRBJ2-1; no definite D call. From germline, CDR1 is DFQATT and CDR2 SNEGSKA (reference sequence). The CDR3 is 15 residues long. CDR3 protein: CSARVIGVVHNEQLF. The CDR3 bases are TGCAGTGCTAGAGTAATCGGAGTTGTCCACAATGAGCAGCTCTTC.

This chain joins TRBV7-9 and TRBJ2-3, with D perhaps matching TRBD2 (5 bases). V was clipped by 2 bases and J by 1 base, with 13 bases between them. Germline CDR1 is SEHNR and CDR2 is FQNEAQ (reference sequence). The CDR3 runs 16 residues. The DNA for the CDR3 is TGTGCCAGCAGCTTACTACCGGAGAGGGGCACAGATACGCAGTATTTT. It codes for CASSLLPERGTDTQYF.

This clonotype was counted ten times or more. The rearrangement joins TRBV6-5 to TRBJ1-1, with a weak D call TRBD1 (5 bases). Germline CDR1 is MNHEY and CDR2 is SVGAGI. Deletions cut 5 bases from V and 1 base from J, with 14 bases between. The CDR3 is made up of 15 amino acids. The CDR3 DNA reads TGTGCCAGCAGTGCTCCGGGACCGCGGAACACTGAAGCTTTCTTT. It specifies CASSAPGPRNTEAFF.

A note on this clonotype: The conserved phenylalanine or tryptophan is not found at the CDR3 terminus, so this likely reflects a read error. This rearrangement joins TRBV4-2 to TRBJ2-7; TRBD1 matches 10 bases. V was pared by 0 bases and J by 2 bases, with 7 bases of the junction left unmatched. The germline V gene has CDR1 LGHNA and CDR2 YNFKEQ. CDR3 size: 17 residues. The CDR3 here is CASSQDRDRGIPYEQYS. In DNA form, the CDR3 reads TGTGCCAGCAGCCAAGATCGGGACAGGGGTATTCCCTACGAGCAGTACTCG.

This clonotype was observed a handful of times. The chain carries TRBV6-2 or TRBV6-3 and TRBJ2-1, with TRBD1 matching over 8 bases. The CDR3 spans 16 residues. V was clipped by 5 bases and J by 1 base; unmatched bases: 7. The germline gives CDR1 MNHEY, CDR2 SVGEGT. CDR3 nucleotides: TGTGCCAGCAGTCGTCAACAGGGGGTGTCCTACAATGAGCAGTTCTTC. The encoded protein is CASSRQQGVSYNEQFF.

This chain uses TRBV20-1 with TRBJ2-1; TRBD2 matches 9 bases. This CDR3 has 17 residues. J lost 3 bases, V lost 6 bases, and 15 bases had no gene match. The germline gives CDR1 DFQATT, CDR2 SNEGSKA (reference sequence). This CDR3 reads CSARLAEGRNHYNEQFF. CDR3 nucleotide sequence: TGCAGTGCGCGACTAGCGGAGGGTCGTAACCACTACAATGAGCAGTTCTTC.

With respect to this clonotype: Because it lacks the conserved phenylalanine or tryptophan at the end, this CDR3 is likely a read error. CDR3 DNA: TGTGCCAGCAGCCCCTGGACAGGCCACTACAATGAGCAGTTCATA. Translation: CASSPWTGHYNEQFI. The genes are TRBV11-2 and TRBJ2-1; 7 bases are a match to TRBD1. CDR1 is SGHAT, CDR2 FQNNGV, per germline. Germline trimming cut 5 bases from V and 3 bases from J; bases unmatched to any gene: 7. This CDR3 spans 15 amino acids.

The genes are TRBV20-1 and TRBJ1-5, with D possibly matching TRBD1 (5 bases). The V gene lost 7 bases and the J gene lost 4 bases, with 14 bases spanning the gap. The CDR3 runs 13 residues. Germline V gene lookup returns CDR1 DFQATT and CDR2 SNEGSKA (reference sequence). The CDR3 sequence: CSGRATANQPQHF. CDR3 bases: TGCAGTGGTAGGGCGACAGCTAATCAGCCCCAGCATTTT.

This clonotype turned up a few times. One base away lies a much larger clone, so this may be a sequencing read error. The gene calls are TRBV12-3 or TRBV12-4 and TRBJ2-1; D is unclear. V shed 2 bases and J shed 5 bases, with 4 bases lying between them. This CDR3 region has 12 residues. CDR3 amino acids: CASSLSNNEQFF. DNA for the CDR3: TGTGCCAGCAGTTTATCTAACAATGAGCAGTTCTTC.

To note about this clonotype: At one end, the junction sequence differs from germline, possibly due to a read error. This chain uses TRBV30 with TRBJ2-3; D is perhaps TRBD2 (6 bases). Germline CDR1 reads GTSNPN; CDR2 reads SVGIG (reference sequence). The CDR3 extends over 16 amino acids. CDR3 in DNA: TGTGCCTGGAGTCTCGGGGGACTCACTAGCACGGATACGCAGTATTTT. As protein: CAWSLGGLTSTDTQYF.

For this clonotype: The germline gene is not matched at one end of the junction; a read error may be the cause. The chain employs TRBV4-3 and TRBJ1-2; D unresolved. This CDR3 region has 15 residues. Germline V CDR1 and CDR2: LGHNA, YSLEER. CDR3 sequence: CASNQSWEGGYGYTF. The CDR3 DNA reads TGCGCCAGCAACCAATCTTGGGAGGGCGGCTATGGCTACACCTTC.

This clonotype was recorded at least ten times. The V and J genes are TRBV4-3 and TRBJ2-5, with 11 positions matching TRBD2. There are 15 residues in the CDR3. V lost 4 bases and J lost 4; bases outside the gene matches: 5. Germline V gene sequence: CDR1 LGHNA, CDR2 YSLEER. The CDR3 region is CASSLAGGLVETQYF. CDR3 DNA: TGCGCCAGCAGCCTAGCGGGGGGGCTAGTAGAGACCCAGTACTTC.

This clonotype has more than one count but fewer than ten. A much larger clone lies a single base off, so this may be a read error. This chain links TRBV4-3 with TRBJ2-3, with a weak D call TRBD2 (5 bases). Germline-derived CDR1 and CDR2 are LGHNA and YSLEER. The CDR3 is 16 amino acids. CDR3 coding DNA: TGCGTCAGCAGCCGCTGGTGGGGAGTTAGCACAGATACGCAGTATTTT. This codes for CVSSRWWGVSTDTQYF.